This T cell receptor beta chain stems from a study of CD4 and CD8 cells across lung adenocarcinoma regions. MiXCR, applied by TCRdb to the PCR reads, yields one record per CDR3 protein. The sample holds fewer than 10,000 distinct CDR3 sequences, 46% seen once. Localized lung adenocarcinoma, a non-small cell lung cancer, affected the donors. CDR1 is MNHNS and CDR2 is SASEGT in the germline V gene. The CDR3 has 15 residues. V lost 5 bases and J lost 0; bases outside the gene matches: 3. The sequencing input was CD4+ T cells from the margin of a lung tumor. The gene calls are TRBV6-1 and TRBJ2-1; 8 bases fit TRBD2. This clonotype was obtained from a female donor with lung adenocarcinoma. The CD4 and CD8 labels of this study may be unreliable. This CDR3 reads CASSKSGSSYNEQFF. The CDR3 coding sequence is TGTGCCAGCAGTAAGAGCGGGAGCTCCTACAATGAGCAGTTCTTC.